These 17 T cell receptor beta chains originate from one sample sequenced in a study of blood T cell repertoires in COVID-19. Profiled with immunoSEQ multiplex PCR; TCRdb holds only in-frame clones, not every one. This sample carries 53,000 or so clones, about 76% of them seen once, and the ten largest clones take around 42%. Sequences were obtained from peripheral blood. These receptors all come from a man between 65 and 80 years old with active or convalescent COVID-19.

The chain is built from TRBV29-1 and TRBJ2-7; 8 bases line up with TRBD1. The J segment lost 6 bases and the V segment lost 6 bases, leaving 10 bases of the junction unmatched. This CDR3 comprises 13 residues. Germline CDR1 reads SQVTM; CDR2 reads ANQGSEA. CDR3 nucleotide sequence: TGCAGCGTCAGAGGGCAGGGGGCGGGCGAGCAGTACTTC. Protein product: CSVRGQGAGEQYF.

This chain uses TRBV4-2 with TRBJ2-1; the match to TRBD1 covers 10 bases. Per the germline V gene, CDR1 is LGHNA and CDR2 is YNFKEQ. J was trimmed by 4 bases and V by 2 bases; bases with no gene match: 11. CDR3 size: 18 residues. CDR3 coding DNA: TGTGCCAGCAGCCAATCCCCGACAGGGGGCAAATTTTACAATGAGCAGTTCTTC. This gives the protein CASSQSPTGGKFYNEQFF.

J is TRBJ2-5 and V is TRBV6-5; D possibly corresponds to TRBD1 (5 bases). V gave up 7 bases and J gave up 5 bases, with 14 bases separating them. The CDR3 sequence is 13 residues long. Germline CDR1 reads MNHEY; CDR2 reads SVGAGI. CDR3 sequence: CASTQGSQETQYF. The CDR3, as DNA: TGTGCCAGCACCCAGGGTAGCCAGGAGACCCAGTACTTC.

This clone was seen only once. The chain links TRBV5-1 to TRBJ1-1, with D perhaps matching TRBD1 (6 bases). V was cut by 0 bases and J by 2 bases, with 11 bases left in between. This CDR3 spans 15 amino acids. Germline V gene sequence: CDR1 SGHRS, CDR2 YFSETQ. The CDR3 nucleotides read TGCGCCAGCAGCTTGGGCGGGGGGGCAAACACTGAAGCTTTCTTT. Translating gives CASSLGGGANTEAFF. Looking up the rest from reference TRBV5-1 and TRBJ1-1 gives the full variable domain: KAGVTQTPRYLIKTRGQQVTLSCSPISGHRSVSWYQQTPGQGLQFLFEYFSETQRNKGNFPGRFSGRQFSNSRSEMNVSTLELGDSALYLCASSLGGGANTEAFFGQGTRLTVV.

The rearrangement joins TRBV2 to TRBJ2-3, with a weak D call TRBD2 (6 bases). The V and J ends lost 4 bases and 2 bases respectively, with 16 bases between them. This CDR3 has 16 residues. The germline V gene has CDR1 SNHLY and CDR2 FYNNEI. The DNA of the CDR3 is TGTGCCAGCAGTGCAACCGGGACTGGAGTCACAGATACGCAGTATTTT. It yields the protein CASSATGTGVTDTQYF. Filled out from reference TRBV2 and TRBJ2-3, the complete variable domain reads EPEVTQTPSHQVTQMGQEVILRCVPISNHLYFYWYRQILGQKVEFLVSFYNNEISEKSEIFDDQFSVERPDGSNFTLKIRSTKLEDSAMYFCASSATGTGVTDTQYFGPGTRLTVL.

This clone was detected a few times. This rearrangement joins TRBV6-4 to TRBJ2-5, with a tentative D call TRBD2 (5 bases). The CDR3 extends over 13 amino acids. The germline V gene has CDR1 MRHNA and CDR2 SNTAGT. With 6 bases removed from V and 5 bases from J, the gap between germline ends came to 13 bases. The CDR3 loop is CASSQDFGETQYF. The CDR3 nucleotides are TGTGCCAGCAGCCAGGACTTTGGGGAGACCCAGTACTTC.

This clone has more than one count but fewer than ten. The junction and the germline gene differ at one end; a read error may be behind it. This chain connects TRBV12-3 or TRBV12-4 to TRBJ2-7, with TRBD1 matching over 7 bases. The CDR3 runs 12 residues. The CDR3 loop reads CASRRPPGGLSF. The CDR3 region has the DNA TGTGCCAGCAGACGTCCGCCAGGGGGTCTCTCCTTC.

The genes are TRBV3-1 (or the pseudogene TRBV3-2) and TRBJ1-2; 11 bases line up with TRBD1. Germline values: CDR1 LGHDT, CDR2 YNNKEL (reference sequence). Trimming at V came to 2 bases and at J to 7 bases, leaving 6 bases not matched to a gene. The CDR3 extends over 15 amino acids. The CDR3 loop reads CASSQTGQGALGYTF. The DNA for the CDR3 is TGTGCCAGCAGCCAAACCGGACAGGGGGCTCTTGGCTACACCTTC.

This clone has a handful of counts. The gene calls are TRBV4-2 and TRBJ2-5; tentative D call: TRBD2 (7 bases). Germline loops: CDR1 LGHNA, CDR2 YNFKEQ. V was clipped by 4 bases and J by 5 bases, with 20 bases between them. The CDR3 totals 16 residues. The CDR3 sequence is CASSPLTGAGAETQYF. DNA for the CDR3: TGTGCCAGCAGCCCCCTAACCGGGGCGGGGGCTGAGACCCAGTACTTC.

CDR3 bases: TGTGCCAGCAGCCAAGATTCCGCTAGCGGGGCCTACGAGCAGTACTTC. Amino acid sequence: CASSQDSASGAYEQYF. V and J are TRBV3-1 (or the pseudogene TRBV3-2) and TRBJ2-7; 9 nucleotides line up with TRBD2. V lost 0 bases and J lost 2; bases outside the gene matches: 5. The V gene's germline CDR1 is LGHDT and CDR2 YNNKEL (reference sequence). The CDR3 is 16 residues long.

This clone was seen a single time. The chain joins TRBV24-1 to TRBJ1-5, with 9 bases matching TRBD1. The CDR3 covers 14 residues. The junction had 9 bases not matched to a gene; V was cut back by 10 bases and J by 6 bases. CDR1 and CDR2 (germline): KGHDR, SFDVKD. CDR3 loop: CATSPGTGTQPQHF. In DNA, the CDR3 is TGTGCCACGAGTCCGGGGACAGGGACTCAGCCCCAGCATTTT.

The rearrangement links TRBV6-2 or TRBV6-3 to TRBJ2-7; the D gene is possibly TRBD1 (6 bases). CDR1 is MNHEY and CDR2 is SVGEGT in the germline V gene. The CDR3 is 13 amino acids. V was shortened by 6 bases and J by 2 bases, with 11 bases between the two germline ends. CDR3: CASSPGHPYEQYF. The CDR3 DNA is TGTGCCAGCAGCCCGGGACACCCCTACGAGCAGTACTTC.

This sequence joins TRBV4-1 and TRBJ2-2, with 11 bases matching TRBD2. CDR1 MGHRA and CDR2 YSYEKL come from the germline V gene. The CDR3 runs to 15 residues. The V gene end was trimmed by 4 bases and the J gene end by 3 bases; junction bases not matched to a gene: 1. The CDR3: CASSLLAGDTGELFF. The CDR3 DNA reads TGCGCCAGCAGCCTACTAGCGGGAGACACCGGGGAGCTGTTTTTT.

Here the CDR3 reads CATSQSGVVAFF. The DNA for the CDR3 is TGTGCCACCAGCCAGTCAGGTGTGGTAGCTTTCTTT. The chain links TRBV24-1 to TRBJ1-1; D unclear. Germline lookup yields CDR1 KGHDR and CDR2 SFDVKD. The CDR3 is 12 residues long. Trimming left V 7 bases short and J 10 bases short, with 15 bases between.

The chain combines TRBV5-1 with TRBJ2-5; D remains unclear. The CDR3 contains 14 residues. Per the germline V gene, CDR1 is SGHRS and CDR2 is YFSETQ. V gave up 0 bases and J gave up 4 bases, with 10 bases separating them. In nucleotides, the CDR3 is TGCGCCAGCAGCTTGGGTCTTAGTAGAGAGACCCAGTACTTC. It specifies CASSLGLSRETQYF.

The V gene is TRBV11-3, the J gene TRBJ2-3, with D perhaps TRBD1 (5 bases). CDR3 length: 15 residues. Trimming removed 1 base from V and 0 bases from J, with 8 bases in between. Germline values: CDR1 SGHNT, CDR2 YENEEA. CDR3 protein: CASSLVRASTDTQYF. The CDR3 DNA sequence: TGTGCCAGCAGCTTAGTCAGGGCTAGCACAGATACGCAGTATTTT.

This clone was counted a single time. J is TRBJ1-3 and V is TRBV30; D gene uncertain. Trimming removed 0 bases from V and 0 bases from J, with 18 bases in between. Germline CDR1 and CDR2: GTSNPN and SVGIG (reference sequence). The CDR3 totals 18 residues. Written as DNA, the CDR3 is TGTGCCTGGAGTGTAGGTTCGGCCAAGCGCCTCTCTGGAAACACCATATATTTT. Translated, it gives CAWSVGSAKRLSGNTIYF. The full variable domain, its missing parts supplied by reference TRBV30 and TRBJ1-3, is SQTIHQWPATLVQPVGSPLSLECTVEGTSNPNLYWYRQAAGRGLQLLFYSVGIGQISSEVPQNLSASRPQDRQFILSSKKLLLSDSGFYLCAWSVGSAKRLSGNTIYFGEGSWLTVV.